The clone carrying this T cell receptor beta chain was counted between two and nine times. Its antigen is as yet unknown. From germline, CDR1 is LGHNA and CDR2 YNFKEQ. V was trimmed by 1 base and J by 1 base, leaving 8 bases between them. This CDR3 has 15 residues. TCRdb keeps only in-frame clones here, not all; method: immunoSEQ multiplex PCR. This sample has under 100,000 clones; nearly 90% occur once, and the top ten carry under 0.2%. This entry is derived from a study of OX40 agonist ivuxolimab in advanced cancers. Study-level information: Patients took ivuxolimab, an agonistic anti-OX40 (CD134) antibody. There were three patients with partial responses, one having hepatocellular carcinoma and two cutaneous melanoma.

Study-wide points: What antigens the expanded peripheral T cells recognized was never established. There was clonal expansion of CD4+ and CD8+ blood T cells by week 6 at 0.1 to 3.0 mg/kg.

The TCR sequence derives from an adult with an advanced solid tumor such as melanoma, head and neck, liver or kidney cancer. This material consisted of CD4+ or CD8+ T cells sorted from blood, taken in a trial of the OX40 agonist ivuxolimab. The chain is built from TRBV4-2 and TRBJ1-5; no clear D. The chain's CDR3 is CASSQGSISNQPQHF. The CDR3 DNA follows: TGTGCCAGCAGCCAAGGGTCGATCAGCAATCAGCCCCAGCATTTT.